The sequence of this T cell receptor beta chain was determined in a study of CD8 T cells in ankylosing spondylitis. The CDR3 extends over 19 amino acids. Germline assignment: CDR1 SGHRS and CDR2 YFSETQ. With 3 bases clipped from V and 0 bases from J, the junction kept 15 bases outside the gene matches. A quantitative 5'-RACE method, one with molecular barcodes, was used to make TCR beta libraries. From the 5' RACE reads, TCRdb called clonotypes with MiXCR, one entry per CDR3 protein. The sample holds more than 650,000 distinct CDR3 sequences; about an eighth are singletons and the top ten take just over 0.5%. Findings of the study overall: Clones tied to disease were said to be significantly enriched in matched ankylosing spondylitis synovial fluid. Before this, some motif variants had been reported in reactive arthritis synovial fluid and blood. Disease-linked clones proved CD8+ and comparatively uncommon in peripheral blood. A motif in TCR beta, a set of about 8 highly homologous variants, appeared characteristic of ankylosing spondylitis blood.

This clonotype appeared a few times. Its antigen is unidentified. Sequenced: blood, either unsorted or a sorted T cell fraction (not recorded which). This TCR was recovered from a male donor with ankylosing spondylitis. This chain connects TRBV5-1 to TRBJ2-1; 7 bases fit TRBD2. CDR3 residues: CASSSLTREPLVSYNEQFF. CDR3 coding DNA: TGCGCCAGCAGCTCTCTTACGCGGGAGCCCTTGGTCTCCTACAATGAGCAGTTCTTC.